These T cell receptor beta chains were read from a single sample in a study of response to subunit inactivated influenza vaccine. TCRdb redid the calling of the RT-PCR reads with MiXCR, one entry per CDR3 protein. The sample records some 520,000 distinct CDR3 sequences, approximately 15% being singletons. The specimen was CD4+ T cells sorted from PBMCs, collected 23 to 25 months after vaccination. The receptors come from a man aged 45-69 years who received an inactivated influenza vaccine. The CDR3 runs from the conserved cysteine through the conserved F or W. Each record gives: clone size, D gene, J gene, V gene, CDR3 DNA, CDR3 protein. D genes are given only for firm matches. Size is stated for part of the rows, as once, few or many counts, or as a class when the clone is expanded.

. . TRBJ2-6 TRBV7-1 TGTGCCAGCAGCTCCCGGGGCAGGGGAAATTATTTGGGTGAATCTGGGGCCAACGTCCTGACTTTC CASSSRGRGNYLGESGANVLTF
. . TRBJ1-2 TRBV3-1 TGTGCCAGCAGCCAAGGACTGACATCGCCTAACTATGGCTACACCTTC CASSQGLTSPNYGYTF
. TRBD1 TRBJ2-3 TRBV18 TGTGCCAGCTCACCAAACAGGGGGGATACGCAGTATTTT CASSPNRGDTQYF
few . TRBJ1-1 TRBV12-3/TRBV12-4 TGTGCCAGCAGCACTAGCCGCGCTCAGGGGTACACTGAAGCTTTCTTT CASSTSRAQGYTEAFF
. . TRBJ2-3 TRBV4-3 TGCGCCAGCAGCCAAGTAAGAGGGGGTACGCAGTATTTT CASSQVRGGTQYF
. . TRBJ2-7 TRBV20-1 TGCAGTGCTAGAGATCAGGGCCCCCAAGGGCCATACGAGCAGTACTTC CSARDQGPQGPYEQYF
. . TRBJ1-5 TRBV2 TGTGCCAGCAGTGAAGGCTGGGCGGCACAAGGGCCCCAGCATTTT CASSEGWAAQGPQHF
. . TRBJ1-3 TRBV6-2/TRBV6-3 TGTGCCAGCGGGACACCTGGAAACACCATATATTTT CASGTPGNTIYF
few TRBD2 TRBJ2-1 TRBV7-8 TGTGCCAGCACCTCGGGCGGACTAGTCCGTTTTAAGCAGTTCTTC CASTSGGLVRFKQFF
. TRBD2 TRBJ2-7 TRBV7-2 TGTGCCAGCAGCTCACGACTAGCGGGGGCCTACGAGCAGTACTTC CASSSRLAGAYEQYF
few . TRBJ1-1 TRBV12-3/TRBV12-4 TGTGCCAGCAGTCCTTTTGGGGGGACTGAAGCTTTCTTT CASSPFGGTEAFF
once . TRBJ2-5 TRBV11-2 TGTGCCAGCAGCTTAGAGCGAGGGCAGGGTGTCGAGACCCAGTACTTC CASSLERGQGVETQYF
. . TRBJ1-1 TRBV20-1 TGCAGTGCTTACCTTTTGGGAATGAGCACTGAAGCTTTCTTT CSAYLLGMSTEAFF
few . TRBJ1-2 TRBV4-3 TGCGCCAGCAGCCGTACGGCCGCTCATAACTATGGCTACACCTTC CASSRTAAHNYGYTF
. . TRBJ1-2 TRBV12-3/TRBV12-4 TGTGCCAGCAGCGTTCGGGACTTGAGGGGCTACACCTTC CASSVRDLRGYTF
. . TRBJ2-5 TRBV12-3/TRBV12-4 TGTGCCAGCGGAATGATCCAAGAGACCCAGTACTTC CASGMIQETQYF
. TRBD2 TRBJ2-3 TRBV4-3 TGCGCCAGCAGCCAAGATTTAAGCGGGGTCACAGATACGCAGTATTTT CASSQDLSGVTDTQYF
. TRBD1 TRBJ1-2 TRBV29-1 TGCAGCGTTAAACCCGGGACAGGGAACGGCTACACCTTC CSVKPGTGNGYTF
many . TRBJ2-7 TRBV28 TGTGCCAGCAGTTTTAGGCGCGAGCAGTACTTC CASSFRREQYF
many . TRBJ2-1 TRBV4-3 TGCGCCAGCAGCCAAGATGGTTTCCGGGGGGAGCAGTTCTTC CASSQDGFRGEQFF
. . TRBJ2-7 TRBV7-9 TGTGCCAGCGGCCCCGGGGTGCTCTGCGAGCAGTACTTC CASGPGVLCEQYF
once . TRBJ2-7 TRBV7-2 TGTGCCAGCAGCTTGGCAGGGTTTGTCCTCCACGAGCAGTACTTC CASSLAGFVLHEQYF
. . TRBJ2-7 TRBV2 TGTGCCAGCAGTGACCGGACCGATCCCTACGAGCAGTACTTC CASSDRTDPYEQYF
. TRBD1 TRBJ1-6 TRBV14 TGTGCCAGCAGCAACCGGGACAGGGTGGAAGGTCGTTCACCCCTCCACTTT CASSNRDRVEGRSPLHF
few . TRBJ1-4 TRBV15 TGTGCCACCAGCAGAGGGACAGACAATAATGAAAAACTGTTTTTT CATSRGTDNNEKLFF
few . TRBJ2-2 TRBV10-3 TGTGCCATCACGGAGTCCGGGGAGCTGTTTTTT CAITESGELFF
few . TRBJ2-1 TRBV5-1 TGCGCCAGCAGTGTTGGTGCCTTAGCGGTAGACAATGAGCAGTTCTTC CASSVGALAVDNEQFF
few TRBD2 TRBJ2-1 TRBV5-1 TGCGCCAGCAGCAGGCTGGCGGGGGGATATGAGCAGTTCTTC CASSRLAGGYEQFF
few . TRBJ1-1 TRBV18 TGTGCCAGCTCACCCAAAGGGGGGGGCCTAAGCAACACTGAAGCTTTCTTT CASSPKGGGLSNTEAFF
. TRBD1 TRBJ2-3 TRBV20-1 TGCAGTGCTCAAAGGACAGGGGGGATAGATACGCAGTATTTT CSAQRTGGIDTQYF
few TRBD1 TRBJ2-1 TRBV12-3/TRBV12-4 TGTGCCAGCAGTCCACGGGAGACAGGGGTTTTCTTC CASSPRETGVFF
. . TRBJ2-7 TRBV6-5 TGTGCCAGCAGTTACTCGGTACCGGGGGACTCCTACGAGCAGTACTTC CASSYSVPGDSYEQYF